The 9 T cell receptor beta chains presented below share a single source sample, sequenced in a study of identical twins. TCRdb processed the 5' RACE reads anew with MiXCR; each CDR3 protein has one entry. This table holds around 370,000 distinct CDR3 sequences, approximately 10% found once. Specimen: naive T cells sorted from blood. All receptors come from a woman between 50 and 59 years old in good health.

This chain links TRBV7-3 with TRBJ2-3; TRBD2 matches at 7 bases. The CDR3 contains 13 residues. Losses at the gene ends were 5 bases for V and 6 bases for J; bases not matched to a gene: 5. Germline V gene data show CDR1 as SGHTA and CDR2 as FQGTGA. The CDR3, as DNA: TGTGCCAGCAGCCTTGGACTAGTCGATACGCAGTATTTT. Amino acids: CASSLGLVDTQYF. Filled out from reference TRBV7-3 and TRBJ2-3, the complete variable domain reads GAGVSQTPSNKVTEKGKYVELRCDPISGHTALYWYRQSLGQGPEFLIYFQGTGAADDSGLPNDRFFAVRPEGSVSTLKIQRTERGDSAVYLCASSLGLVDTQYFGPGTRLTVL.

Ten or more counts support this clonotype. CDR3 amino acids: CASSLFPYEQYV. Here the CDR3 DNA reads TGTGCCAGCAGCTTATTCCCCTACGAGCAGTACGTC. The rearrangement links TRBV7-2 to TRBJ2-7; D gene uncertain. The CDR3 has 12 amino acids. Trimming left V 2 bases short and J 2 bases short, with 4 bases between. Germline CDR1 reads SGHTA; CDR2 reads FQGNSA.

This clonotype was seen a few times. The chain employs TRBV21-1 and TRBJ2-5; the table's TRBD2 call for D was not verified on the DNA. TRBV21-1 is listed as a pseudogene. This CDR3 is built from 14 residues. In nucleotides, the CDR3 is TGTGCCAGCAGCCCAAGCGGGGACTCTGAGACCCAGTACTTC. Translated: CASSPSGDSETQYF.

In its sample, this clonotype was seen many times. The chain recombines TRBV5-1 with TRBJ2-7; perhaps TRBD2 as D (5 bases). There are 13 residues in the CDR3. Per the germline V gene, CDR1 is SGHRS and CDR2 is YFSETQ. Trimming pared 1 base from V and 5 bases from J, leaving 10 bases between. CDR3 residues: CASSLRGNDEQYF. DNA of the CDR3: TGCGCCAGCAGCTTGAGAGGGAACGACGAGCAGTACTTC. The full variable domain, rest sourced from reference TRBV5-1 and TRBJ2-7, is KAGVTQTPRYLIKTRGQQVTLSCSPISGHRSVSWYQQTPGQGLQFLFEYFSETQRNKGNFPGRFSGRQFSNSRSEMNVSTLELGDSALYLCASSLRGNDEQYFGPGTRLTVT.

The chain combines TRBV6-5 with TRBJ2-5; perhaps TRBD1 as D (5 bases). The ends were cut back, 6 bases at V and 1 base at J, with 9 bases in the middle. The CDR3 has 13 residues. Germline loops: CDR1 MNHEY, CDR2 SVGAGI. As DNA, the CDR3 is TGTGCCAGCAGAGACCAGGGCCAAGAGACCCAGTACTTC. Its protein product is CASRDQGQETQYF.

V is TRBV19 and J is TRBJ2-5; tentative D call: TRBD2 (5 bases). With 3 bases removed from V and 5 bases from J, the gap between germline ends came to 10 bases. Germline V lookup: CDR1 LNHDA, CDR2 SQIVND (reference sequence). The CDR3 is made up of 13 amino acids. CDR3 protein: CASSMSRGETQYF. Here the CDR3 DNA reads TGTGCCAGTAGTATGTCAAGAGGGGAGACCCAGTACTTC.

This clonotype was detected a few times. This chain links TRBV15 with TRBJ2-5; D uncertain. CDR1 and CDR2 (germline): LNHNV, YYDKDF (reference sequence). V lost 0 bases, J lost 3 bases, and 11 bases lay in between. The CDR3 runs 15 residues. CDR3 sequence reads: CATSRDLGKEETQYF. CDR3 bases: TGTGCCACCAGCAGAGATCTAGGGAAAGAAGAGACCCAGTACTTC.

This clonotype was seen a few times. This CDR3 reads CASSLALGAYEQYV. The DNA of the CDR3 is TGTGCCAGCAGCTTAGCGCTCGGGGCCTACGAGCAGTACGTC. This rearrangement joins TRBV7-9 to TRBJ2-7; D might be TRBD2 (5 bases). The CDR3 consists of 14 residues. V was shortened by 0 bases and J by 2 bases, with 8 bases between the two germline ends. Germline V CDR1 and CDR2: SEHNR, FQNEAQ (reference sequence).

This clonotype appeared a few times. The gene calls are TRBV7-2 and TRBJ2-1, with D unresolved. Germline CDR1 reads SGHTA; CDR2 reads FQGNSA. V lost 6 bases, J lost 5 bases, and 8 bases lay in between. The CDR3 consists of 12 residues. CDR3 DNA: TGTGCCAGCAGGCCTTGGGACAATGAGCAGTTCTTC. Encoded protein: CASRPWDNEQFF.